This passage covers 8 T cell receptor beta chains from one sample sequenced in a study of shared clonotypes between healthy human individuals. Generated by immunoSEQ multiplex PCR, the TCRdb table keeps only in-frame clones and is missing some. This table holds more than 2,000,000 clones, approximately 94% found once. The specimen sequenced was naive CD4+ T cells sorted from blood. Subset: CD45RA+ positively selected. The source of these receptors is a man aged 18 to 29 in good health.

This sequence joins TRBV28 and TRBJ1-5; D is unresolved. V was cut by 7 bases and J by 4 bases, with 11 bases left in between. This CDR3 is built from 13 residues. CDR1 is MDHEN, CDR2 SYDVKM, per germline. CDR3 bases: TGTGCCAGCACCCTTGTGGAAAATCAGCCCCAGCATTTT. Protein product: CASTLVENQPQHF.

The V call is TRBV5-8, the J call TRBJ1-6, with 7 bases aligning to TRBD1. The CDR3 extends over 17 amino acids. Per the germline V gene, CDR1 is SGHTS and CDR2 is YDEGEE. Trimming at V came to 1 base and at J to 0 bases, leaving 4 bases not matched to a gene. The CDR3 DNA follows: TGTGCCAGCAGCTTGCATGGGGACAGCTCCTATAATTCACCCCTCCACTTT. Protein sequence: CASSLHGDSSYNSPLHF. Looking up the rest from reference TRBV5-8 and TRBJ1-6 gives the full variable domain: EAGVTQSPTHLIKTRGQQATLRCSPISGHTSVYWYQQALGLGLQFLLWYDEGEERNRGNFPPRFSGRQFPNYSSELNVNALELEDSALYLCASSLHGDSSYNSPLHFGNGTRLTVT.

The chain uses TRBV18 and TRBJ2-5; possible D gene TRBD2, 6 bases. Trimming left V 2 bases short and J 6 bases short, with 13 bases between. The CDR3 loop spans 14 amino acids. The germline gives CDR1 KGHSH, CDR2 LQKENI. CDR3 loop: CASSPSTGVKTQYF. The CDR3, as DNA: TGTGCCAGCTCACCATCGACGGGGGTCAAGACCCAGTACTTC.

A remark on this clone: The same CDR3 is also encoded by other DNA sequences in this sample. V usage is TRBV4-1 and J usage is TRBJ2-5; D is ambiguous. Germline assignment: CDR1 MGHRA and CDR2 YSYEKL. The CDR3 sequence is 13 residues long. V was shortened by 1 base and J by 1 base, with 4 bases between the two germline ends. CDR3 in DNA: TGCGCCAGCAGCCAAGGGGTCCAAGAGACCCAGTACTTC. This translates into CASSQGVQETQYF.

This clone showed up just a few times. V is TRBV9 and J is TRBJ1-5; D unclear. Germline-derived CDR1 and CDR2 are SGDLS and YYNGEE. This CDR3 has 14 residues. The V end lost 4 bases, the J end lost 5 bases, and 13 bases lay between the germline ends. The CDR3 nucleotides are TGTGCCAGCAGCCCCGCGGCATGGGATCAGCCCCAGCATTTT. Protein sequence: CASSPAAWDQPQHF. Drawing the rest from reference TRBV9 and TRBJ1-5, the complete variable domain is DSGVTQTPKHLITATGQRVTLRCSPRSGDLSVYWYQQSLDQGLQFLIQYYNGEERAKGNILERFSAQQFPDLHSELNLSSLELGDSALYFCASSPAAWDQPQHFGDGTRLSIL.

The count of this clone is one. The V and J genes are TRBV28 and TRBJ1-3, with D perhaps TRBD1 (5 bases). Trimming removed 5 bases from V and 0 bases from J, with 20 bases in between. This CDR3 is built from 18 residues. The germline gives CDR1 MDHEN, CDR2 SYDVKM. The CDR3 sequence: CASSGAGRFVVSGNTIYF. In DNA form, the CDR3 reads TGTGCCAGCAGTGGGGCAGGGAGGTTTGTGGTCTCTGGAAACACCATATATTTT.

The chain employs TRBV6-6 and TRBJ1-2; D is ambiguous. The CDR3 length is 16 residues. V was clipped by 5 bases and J by 2 bases, with 18 bases between them. Germline V lookup: CDR1 MNHNY, CDR2 SVGAGI (reference sequence). In DNA form, the CDR3 reads TGTGCCAGCAGTCATCCCAACCCTACCGTAAACTATGGCTACACCTTC. It encodes CASSHPNPTVNYGYTF.

V and J are TRBV18 and TRBJ2-5; tentatively, D is TRBD2 (5 bases). The germline V gene has CDR1 KGHSH and CDR2 LQKENI. V lost 6 bases and J lost 4, with 18 bases in between. The CDR3 sequence is 15 residues long. CDR3 nucleotide sequence: TGTGCCAGCTCCCCGGACTCCGGACTTATAGAGACCCAGTACTTC. This sequence encodes CASSPDSGLIETQYF.